This T cell receptor beta chain was sequenced in a study of prognosis after radiotherapy for stage I lung cancer listed by TCRdb under 2021. In terms of the full investigation: Fewer than 20 stage I NSCLC patients were enrolled in Nanjing, China, between 2018 and January 2019. Over twelve of the patients were found to have newly diagnosed primary stage I lung tumors, and roughly five were living with oligometastatic NSCLC after surgical resection of the primary tumor. Using image-guided IMRT or VMAT, SBRT was delivered in 3 to 5 fractions at a biologically effective dose of at least 100 Gy. On tumor histology, twelve patients had adenocarcinoma and six or seven had squamous cell carcinoma. About 20% of the 19 patients developed distant metastases after SBRT, at a median of roughly seven months; the other 15 showed no significant progression. SBRT was not combined with any concurrent therapy in any patient. All patients were considered medically inoperable, owing to comorbidities in approximately twelve and refusal of surgery in 6 or 7. The study sequenced 38 blood samples from 20 or so patients, one before and one after SBRT per patient. Ages in the cohort of 10 to 15 men and about 6 women ranged from roughly 53 to 84 years, with a median of 74. The study profiled peripheral blood TCR beta repertoires from stage I NSCLC patients before and after stereotactic body radiotherapy and related them to distant failure.

Two rounds of multiplex PCR were performed to amplify the TCR beta CDR3 region from genomic DNA. In the first PCR round, primers specific to each TRBV and TRBJ gene were used, and the primer sequences were filed in Chinese patent CN105087789A. The second PCR round used universal primers. The Roche High Pure PCR Template Preparation Kit was used to extract genomic DNA from the frozen PBMCs. The libraries underwent paired-end sequencing with 151 bp reads on an Illumina HiSeq 3000. Under the source paper's analysis protocol: Raw reads lacking the multiplex PCR primer sequences were removed with CutAdapt. High-quality paired reads were merged into contigs with PEAR. By aligning each contig to reference sequences, MiXCR assigned the TRB V, D and J gene segments to that contig. To remove sequencing errors, CDR3 sequences were clustered according to base quality and sequence similarity. Shannon entropy normalized by the natural log of productive TCR sequence number was used as the measure of diversity. Clonality was defined as one minus Shannon entropy divided by the natural log of the number of unique clonotypes. The Youden index of ROC curves was used to select progression-free survival cut-offs for repertoire metrics, and analyses were performed in R 3.5.3. TCRdb passed the public sequencing reads through fastp at Q25 and MiXCR, retaining productive beta sequences. Rows with a matching CDR3 protein are joined into one entry that keeps the most common DNA and genes. It is TCRdb's table, rather than the study itself, that gives the V and J calls and clone size. In this sample the table shows approximately 30,000 distinct CDR3 sequences, about 42% of which occur a single time. Roughly 15% of the sample lies in the top ten.

Results and caveats for the whole study, not just this receptor: Tumor specificity of expanded TCR clones was not determined. The study was limited by its small cohort and short follow-up, and the findings require independent validation. A decrease in unique TCR clone counts was observed after SBRT (median about 10,000 before versus several thousand after; Wilcoxon paired P=0.011). Differences in TRBV and TRBJ usage frequencies by metastasis status were reportedly observed in two V genes at baseline and in roughly 9 V and two J genes after SBRT. All reported P values were unadjusted for multiple comparisons. Post-SBRT Shannon entropy and its change from baseline were lower in patients who developed distant metastases; baseline Shannon entropy was not associated with metastases.

The CDR3 numbers 15 residues from cysteine through phenylalanine. The read is trimmed to its CDR3 DNA, 45 bases read in frame from base 1. CDR1 and CDR2, looked up from the germline V gene, are KGHSH and LQKENI. V is cut by 5 bases and J by 1 base, and the space between the germline ends is 14 bases. This clonotype occurred many times. What this receptor recognizes is not known. No base-level quality is on record; no much larger clone is a single base apart. All patients had node-negative disease on CT and PET/CT, and none had a history of other malignancies or prior chemotherapy or radiotherapy. Around 6 milliliters of peripheral venous blood were drawn into EDTA tubes at each of two time points. Ficoll-Paque Plus density-gradient centrifugation was used to isolate PBMCs. Right after collection, samples were placed at -80 degrees C and kept there until analysis.

The receptor comes from a donor aged 50 or older with non-small cell lung cancer. In this chain, TRBV18 is recombined with TRBJ2-5, and perhaps TRBD1 as D gene, on 6 matching bases. The starting material was PBMCs, obtained before or after stereotactic body radiation therapy (not recorded which). The CDR3 amino acid sequence is: CASSKLGQSQETQYF. In nucleotide form, the sequence is TGTGCCAGCTCAAAGCTCGGACAGTCCCAAGAGACCCAGTACTTC.